These T cell receptor beta chains were read from a single sample in a study of blood T cell repertoires in COVID-19. The repertoire was sequenced with immunoSEQ multiplex PCR; TCRdb's copy has only in-frame clones and lacks some. Of roughly 150,000 clones listed, 82% were seen once; the top ten hold approximately 16%. Sample: peripheral blood. All receptors come from a human donor with acute or convalescent COVID-19. The donor label of this sample is uncertain. Each CDR3 is given with its conserved first and last residue. D genes are given only for firm matches. Expanded clones get a size class; other rows say once, few or many, or leave the size out.

j_call d_call clone_size v_call cdr3_aa cdr3_nt
TRBJ2-3 NA NA TRBV2 CASQPSGRGTTQYF TGTGCCAGCCAGCCTAGCGGCAGGGGCACTACGCAGTATTTT
TRBJ1-2 NA NA TRBV9 CASSPTGTYYGYTF TGTGCCAGCAGCCCCACCGGGACTTACTATGGCTACACCTTC
TRBJ1-1 TRBD1 NA TRBV3-1/TRBV3-2 CASSHRTGGGTEAFF TGTGCCAGCAGCCATCGGACAGGGGGAGGCACTGAAGCTTTCTTT
TRBJ2-1 TRBD2 NA TRBV9 CASSARTSVSYNEQFF TGTGCCAGCAGCGCCCGGACTAGCGTCTCCTACAATGAGCAGTTCTTC
TRBJ1-2 TRBD1 once TRBV19 CASSRDRSSYGYTF TGTGCCAGTAGTCGGGACAGATCCTCTTATGGCTACACCTTC
TRBJ1-2 TRBD1 NA TRBV5-6 CASTWDRVNYGYTF TGTGCCAGCACCTGGGACAGGGTTAACTATGGCTACACCTTC
TRBJ2-5 TRBD2 NA TRBV28 CASSLPSGGIQETQYF TGTGCCAGCAGTCTTCCTAGCGGGGGGATCCAAGAGACCCAGTACTTC
TRBJ1-1 TRBD1 NA TRBV29-1 CSVEGQGGLTEAFF TGCAGCGTTGAGGGACAGGGGGGTCTCACTGAAGCTTTCTTT
TRBJ1-1 TRBD1 NA TRBV5-1 CASSPGTGVRTEAFF TGCGCCAGCAGCCCTGGGACAGGGGTTCGGACTGAAGCTTTCTTT
TRBJ2-4 TRBD1 NA TRBV3-1/TRBV3-2 CASSQEGGTGRKAKNIQYF TGTGCCAGCAGCCAAGAGGGGGGGACAGGGAGAAAAGCCAAAAACATTCAGTACTTC
TRBJ1-2 TRBD1 NA TRBV5-3 CARSDDRGLVGYTF TGTGCCAGAAGCGACGACAGGGGGCTTGTTGGCTACACCTTC
TRBJ2-3 TRBD1 NA TRBV27 CASSLTGGSTDTQYF TGTGCCAGCAGTTTAACAGGGGGGAGCACAGATACGCAGTATTTT
TRBJ1-1 NA NA TRBV5-1 CASSFTDTEAFF TGCGCCAGCAGCTTCACGGACACTGAAGCTTTCTTT
TRBJ1-2 NA NA TRBV10-3 CAISESNQGINYGYTF TGTGCCATCAGTGAGTCGAATCAGGGGATAAACTATGGCTACACCTTC
TRBJ2-1 TRBD1 NA TRBV7-9 CASSLVDRATNEQFF TGTGCCAGCAGCTTAGTGGACAGGGCCACTAATGAGCAGTTCTTC
TRBJ2-7 TRBD1 NA TRBV11-2 CASSLNGAGGAYEQYF TGTGCCAGCAGCTTAAACGGGGCAGGGGGTGCCTACGAGCAGTACTTC
TRBJ2-7 TRBD2 once TRBV30 CAGGGGAYEQYF TGTGCCGGGGGCGGGGGGGCCTACGAGCAGTACTTC
TRBJ2-2 NA NA TRBV5-1 CASSIKNTGELFF TGCGCCAGCAGCATTAAGAACACCGGGGAGCTGTTTTTT
TRBJ2-1 NA few TRBV14 CASSSQGGVGNEQFF TGTGCCAGCAGCTCCCAAGGGGGGGTTGGCAATGAGCAGTTCTTC
TRBJ1-2 NA NA TRBV4-2 CASSQAGGWNGYTF TGTGCCAGCAGCCAAGCTGGCGGTTGGAATGGCTACACCTTC
TRBJ1-2 TRBD1 few TRBV6-5 CASSAGQGYYGYTF TGTGCCAGCAGCGCCGGACAGGGGTACTATGGCTACACCTTC
TRBJ1-5 TRBD1 NA TRBV30 CAWSVRTGGWPQHF TGTGCCTGGAGTGTGAGGACAGGGGGTTGGCCCCAGCATTTT
TRBJ1-1 NA NA TRBV7-9 CASSSPAGGLNTEAFF TGTGCCAGCAGCTCCCCCGCTGGAGGGCTAAACACTGAAGCTTTCTTT
TRBJ1-1 NA NA TRBV29-1 CSVRNTEAFF TGCAGCGTCAGGAACACTGAAGCTTTCTTT
TRBJ1-6 NA once TRBV5-6 CASSLGRAGSPLHF TGTGCCAGCAGCTTGGGGAGGGCGGGATCACCCCTCCACTTT
TRBJ1-2 TRBD1 NA TRBV6-5 CASSYRTGHNYGYTF TGTGCCAGCAGTTACAGGACAGGGCATAACTATGGCTACACCTTC
TRBJ1-6 NA NA TRBV19 CASGQGWNSPLHF TGTGCCAGTGGGCAGGGATGGAATTCACCCCTCCACTTT
TRBJ2-5 TRBD1 NA TRBV7-9 CASSPWDRTQETQYF TGTGCCAGCAGCCCCTGGGACAGGACCCAAGAGACCCAGTACTTC
TRBJ1-2 TRBD1 NA TRBV6-5 CASRTGVGYGYTF TGTGCCAGCAGAACAGGGGTGGGCTATGGCTACACCTTC
TRBJ1-1 NA NA TRBV11-2 CASSPLSMNTEAFF TGTGCCAGCAGTCCGCTCAGTATGAACACTGAAGCTTTCTTT
TRBJ1-5 TRBD1 NA TRBV5-5 CASSHQPTQGGQPQHF TGTGCCAGCAGTCACCAACCCACACAGGGGGGACAGCCCCAGCATTTT
TRBJ1-4 NA NA TRBV10-3 CAISPTAGGNEKLFF TGTGCCATCAGCCCAACTGCGGGCGGGAATGAAAAACTGTTTTTT
TRBJ2-3 TRBD1 NA TRBV6-4 CASSRDRVSDTQYF TGTGCCAGCAGTAGGGACAGGGTCTCAGATACGCAGTATTTT
TRBJ1-2 NA NA TRBV5-1 CASSLGSGDGYTF TGCGCCAGCAGCTTGGGGTCAGGGGATGGCTACACCTTC
TRBJ1-1 NA NA TRBV20-1 CSQSRATEAFF TGCAGCCAATCCAGGGCGACTGAAGCTTTCTTT
TRBJ2-1 NA NA TRBV18 CASSPRNRNEQFF TGTGCCAGCTCACCTCGAAATCGGAATGAGCAGTTCTTC
TRBJ2-7 NA NA TRBV19 CASKAGGTGWGEQYF TGTGCCAGTAAGGCTGGAGGGACCGGATGGGGAGAGCAGTACTTC
TRBJ1-6 NA NA TRBV7-9 CASSSVSGRTPNSPLHF TGTGCCAGCAGCTCTGTTTCTGGGAGGACACCAAATTCACCCCTCCACTTT
TRBJ1-1 NA NA TRBV12-3/TRBV12-4 CASSLRKAEAFF TGTGCCAGCAGTTTGAGGAAGGCTGAAGCTTTCTTT
TRBJ2-3 TRBD1 NA TRBV5-4 CASSLGQGRRTDTQYF TGTGCCAGCAGCTTGGGACAGGGACGTAGAACAGATACGCAGTATTTT
TRBJ1-1 NA NA TRBV6-4 CASGRGDVNTEAFF TGTGCCAGCGGCCGCGGGGACGTGAACACTGAAGCTTTCTTT
TRBJ1-4 NA few TRBV21-1 CASTAPRGYNEKLFF TGTGCCAGCACTGCACCCAGGGGCTATAATGAAAAACTGTTTTTT
TRBJ1-1 NA NA TRBV29-1 CSVSTTIGTEAFF TGCAGCGTTTCAACCACAATCGGGACTGAAGCTTTCTTT
TRBJ2-7 NA NA TRBV6-5 CASSPGAPYEQYF TGTGCCAGCAGTCCAGGGGCACCCTACGAGCAGTACTTC
TRBJ1-1 TRBD1 once TRBV2 CASSEDRGITEAFF TGTGCCAGCAGTGAAGACAGGGGGATCACTGAAGCTTTCTTT
TRBJ1-2 NA NA TRBV19 CASNLGGDRYSYTF TGTGCCAGTAACCTTGGAGGGGACCGATACAGCTACACCTTC
TRBJ1-3 NA few TRBV30 CAWSSSGRAGNTIYF TGTGCCTGGAGTTCTTCCGGGCGGGCTGGAAACACCATATATTTT
TRBJ1-1 TRBD1 NA TRBV29-1 CSVVIATGSTEAFF TGCAGCGTTGTGATTGCGACAGGGTCCACTGAAGCTTTCTTT
TRBJ2-2 TRBD1 NA TRBV18 CASSGDRVLAGELFF TGTGCCAGCTCAGGGGACAGGGTCCTCGCCGGGGAGCTGTTTTTT
TRBJ1-2 NA NA TRBV5-8 CASSFRTRYGYTF TGTGCCAGCAGCTTCCGGACAAGATATGGCTACACCTTC
TRBJ1-6 NA NA TRBV7-2 CASSLSTGSYNSPLHF TGTGCCAGCAGCTTGTCTACAGGCTCCTATAATTCACCCCTCCACTTT
TRBJ1-2 NA NA TRBV4-1 CASSLSLGDKANYGYTF TGCGCCAGCAGCCTGTCACTAGGGGACAAAGCTAACTATGGCTACACCTTC
TRBJ1-5 TRBD1 NA TRBV7-2 CASSIGTGGHQPQHF TGTGCCAGCAGCATAGGGACAGGGGGTCATCAGCCCCAGCATTTT
TRBJ2-7 TRBD1 NA TRBV5-1 CASSLGGQGARQYF TGCGCCAGCAGCTTGGGGGGACAGGGGGCAAGGCAGTACTTC
TRBJ2-2 NA NA TRBV19 CASSIRVGELFF TGTGCCAGTAGTATCAGGGTCGGGGAGCTGTTTTTT
TRBJ1-1 TRBD1 NA TRBV6-4 CASSVGDRGSRTEAFF TGTGCCAGCAGCGTGGGGGACAGGGGAAGTCGGACTGAAGCTTTCTTT
TRBJ2-5 NA NA TRBV11-3 CASSFRETQYF TGTGCCAGCAGCTTTCGGGAGACCCAGTACTTC
TRBJ1-5 TRBD1 NA TRBV19 CASRDRGVQPQHF TGTGCCAGTAGAGACAGGGGTGTACAGCCCCAGCATTTT
TRBJ1-2 TRBD1 once TRBV5-1 CASSLQPGGGSGYGYTF TGCGCCAGCAGCTTGCAACCAGGGGGCGGTTCGGGCTATGGCTACACCTTC
TRBJ2-3 TRBD1 once TRBV4-2 CASSQVTTGGTDTQYF TGTGCCAGCAGCCAAGTAACGACAGGGGGCACAGATACGCAGTATTTT